Listed here is a single T cell receptor beta chain. Its specificity is not known. The CDR3 consists of 16 residues. Germline assignment: CDR1 LGHDT and CDR2 YNNKEL (reference sequence). V was cut by 2 bases and J by 1 base, with 11 bases left in between. This specimen belongs to a study of vaccination effects on CD4 cells after COVID-19. Study findings and constraints: In the late period after vaccination, infection- and vaccine-induced clones contracted markedly.

Expansion with viral peptide pools was applied to antigen-specific CD4+ T cells by the ViraFEST assay prior to sequencing. Subsequent to a culture period of less than twelve days, CD4+ T cells were isolated. Vaccinated participants had no history of SARS-CoV-2 infection and tested negative for nucleocapsid antibodies. Half the medium was swapped for IL-2 medium on days 3 and 7. Method: immunoSEQ multiplex PCR; TCRdb's copy keeps in-frame clones and lacks some. The sample holds fewer than 55,000 clones, roughly 73% seen once. The input for sequencing was CD4+ T cells from PBMCs cultured with HCoV-OC43 spike peptides, taken before COVID-19 vaccination. This sample's subset: HCoV-OC43 spike overlapping peptide pool stimulation. This chain links TRBV3-1 (or the pseudogene TRBV3-2) with TRBJ2-2; D call uncertain. This TCR was sampled from a human donor who received a COVID-19 vaccine. The CDR3 sequence: CASSQSQHLNTGELFF. The CDR3 nucleotides read TGTGCCAGCAGCCAAAGCCAACACCTGAACACCGGGGAGCTGTTTTTT.